This T cell receptor (beta chain) was profiled in a study of T-cell memory formation after mild COVID-19. Notes on the study in general: Pre-infection memory contained some responding clones, which suggested that cross-reactive memory had joined. The second-wave clones peaking on day 37 were not confirmed as SARS-CoV-2-specific.

With respect to this clonotype: Its antigen is undetermined.

The germline gives CDR1 SEHNR, CDR2 FQNEAQ (reference sequence). Trimming left V 3 bases short and J 8 bases short, with 7 bases between. This CDR3 has 11 residues. With constant-segment primers, 5'RACE yielded cDNA libraries of TCR alpha and TCR beta that carried sample barcodes and UMIs. TCRdb reprocessed the 5' RACE reads with MiXCR, giving one entry per CDR3 protein. The sample includes about 270,000 distinct CDR3 sequences, just over 15% of them seen just once. The chain carries TRBV7-9 and TRBJ1-1; D ambiguous. Sequencing input: PBMCs or a T cell subset sorted from them (not recorded which). This sequence was found in an adult woman who had mild COVID-19 (a few samples of this study predate the infection). Cell type and time point are not known. Written as DNA, the CDR3 is TGTGCCAGCAGCTTTTCCGTCGAAGCTTTCTTT. Its translation is CASSFSVEAFF. Full variable domain (outside the CDR3, taken from reference TRBV7-9 and TRBJ1-1): DTGVSQNPRHKITKRGQNVTFRCDPISEHNRLYWYRQTLGQGPEFLTYFQNEAQLEKSRLLSDRFSAERPKGSFSTLEIQRTEQGDSAMYLCASSFSVEAFFGQGTRLTVV.